One and the same sample provided the 5 T cell receptor beta chains below, sequenced in a study of PD-1 blockade in classical Hodgkin lymphoma (TCRdb year 2020). What the time point label conveys for this sample: cycle 1 day 1 (C1D1), immediately before nivolumab initiation. All trial patients had relapsed after autologous stem cell transplantation, with cohorts A, B and C differing in prior brentuximab vedotin exposure. To prepare the library, the immunoSEQ multiplex PCR assay was applied. Drawn from immuneACCESS, this table holds only the in-frame rearrangements with V and J called that TCRdb kept. Clones are partly lost; checked studies trace under half to an unresolved V gene and leave the rest unexplained. This sample is represented by fewer than 100,000 clones; 80% to 95% of them were singletons. The ten top clones hold 2.5% to 3% of the sample. Sample: peripheral blood mononuclear cells (PBMCs), taken at baseline. All receptors come from a human donor with classical Hodgkin lymphoma.

The rearrangement links TRBV18 to TRBJ2-7; 7 positions match TRBD1. There are 15 residues in the CDR3. J lost 4 bases, V lost 3 bases, and 9 bases had no gene match. Germline assignment: CDR1 KGHSH and CDR2 LQKENI. The DNA for the CDR3 is TGTGCCAGCTCACCCCCATCGGGACAGAGGTACGAGCAGTACTTC. Its protein product is CASSPPSGQRYEQYF.

The rearrangement joins TRBV27 to TRBJ2-5; D may correspond to TRBD1 or TRBD2 (5 bases each). The V end lost 10 bases, the J end lost 4 bases, and 16 bases lay between the germline ends. This CDR3 is built from 13 residues. CDR1 MNHEY and CDR2 SMNVEV come from the germline V gene (reference sequence). The CDR3 loop reads CATRLWGRETQYF. The CDR3 region has the DNA TGTGCCACTCGACTATGGGGCCGAGAGACCCAGTACTTC.

V usage is TRBV4-2 and J usage is TRBJ2-7; D may be TRBD1 or TRBD2 (5 bases each). The CDR3 length is 15 residues. The V and J ends lost 0 bases and 4 bases respectively, with 13 bases between them. Per the germline V gene, CDR1 is LGHNA and CDR2 is YNFKEQ. The CDR3 loop is CASSQDWDGVYEQYF. The CDR3 DNA is TGTGCCAGCAGCCAAGATTGGGACGGAGTATACGAGCAGTACTTC.

Notes on this clone: At one end, the junction sequence differs from germline, possibly due to a read error. The chain is built from TRBV5-5 and TRBJ1-4; the D gene is possibly TRBD1 (6 bases). This CDR3 contains 15 residues. Germline lookup yields CDR1 SGHKS and CDR2 YYEKEE (reference sequence). CDR3 loop: CASSLVGTTNEKLFF. Written as DNA, the CDR3 is TGTGCCAGCAGCTTGGTAGGGACAACAAATGAAAAACTGTTTTTT.

The chain links TRBV15 to TRBJ1-2, with no clear D. CDR3 length: 14 amino acids. The V gene's germline CDR1 is LNHNV and CDR2 YYDKDF (reference sequence). The ends were cut back, 3 bases at V and 4 bases at J, with 12 bases in the middle. The DNA of the CDR3 is TGTGCCACCAGCAGTGTTTCGCCGGGCTATGGCTACACCTTC. Its protein is CATSSVSPGYGYTF. Drawing the rest from reference TRBV15 and TRBJ1-2, the complete variable domain is DAMVIQNPRYQVTQFGKPVTLSCSQTLNHNVMYWYQQKSSQAPKLLFHYYDKDFNNEADTPDNFQSRRPNTSFCFLDIRSPGLGDTAMYLCATSSVSPGYGYTFGSGTRLTVV.